A selection of T cell receptor beta chains follows, all from one sample in a study of technical replicates of blood from four donors. This table comes from immunoSEQ multiplex PCR, and its TCRdb copy is limited to in-frame clones, with some not included. Of 50,000 to 70,000 clones listed, approximately 86% are singletons. Specimen: PBMCs. These TCRs come from a human donor in good health. Some clones in this sample may be carry-over from other donors' samples. Both conserved end residues are part of each CDR3. D genes are given only for firm matches. Size values are once, few and many counts, or a class for expanded clones, and some rows have none.

D gene | clone size | J gene | V gene | CDR3 DNA | CDR3 protein
. | . | TRBJ2-4 | TRBV6-6 | TGTGCCAGCAGTTACTCGAGGGTGGGAAACATTCAGTACTTC | CASSYSRVGNIQYF
. | . | TRBJ2-7 | TRBV5-1 | TGCGCCAGCAGCTTGGACAGTGAACCCTACGAGCAGTACTTC | CASSLDSEPYEQYF
. | . | TRBJ2-2 | TRBV4-3 | TGCGCCAGCAGCCAAACATGGACTTCCGGGGAGCTGTTTTTT | CASSQTWTSGELFF
TRBD1 | . | TRBJ1-2 | TRBV30 | TGTGCCTGGGACAGGGGTAGCTATGGCTACACCTTC | CAWDRGSYGYTF
. | . | TRBJ2-1 | TRBV11-1 | TGTGCCAGCAGCCCCGCGCGGGACTCTTACAATGAGCAGTTCTTC | CASSPARDSYNEQFF
. | . | TRBJ1-3 | TRBV6-1 | TGTGCCAGCAGACAGGGAGCTGGAAACACCATATATTTT | CASRQGAGNTIYF
. | . | TRBJ1-6 | TRBV7-9 | TGTGCCAGCAACGGGGTCTCGTATAATTCACCCCTCCACTTT | CASNGVSYNSPLHF
TRBD1 | . | TRBJ2-7 | TRBV4-2 | TGTGCCAGCAGCCAAGTACCGGACAGGGGAGTCCACGAGCAGTACTTC | CASSQVPDRGVHEQYF
TRBD2 | once | TRBJ2-3 | TRBV6-1 | TGTGCCAGCATTCGACTAGCGGGACTCACAGATACGCAGTATTTT | CASIRLAGLTDTQYF
TRBD2 | . | TRBJ2-7 | TRBV7-9 | TGTGCCAGCAGCTTACTAGCGGGGGGCCTCCGGGACGAGCAGTACTTC | CASSLLAGGLRDEQYF
. | . | TRBJ1-1 | TRBV29-1 | TGCAGCGTTGCGGGGATAATGAACACTGAAGCTTTCTTT | CSVAGIMNTEAFF
TRBD2 | few | TRBJ2-5 | TRBV13 | TGTGCCAGCAGCCTATTAACTAGCGGAGTTAAAGAGACCCAGTACTTC | CASSLLTSGVKETQYF
TRBD1 | . | TRBJ2-2 | TRBV6-6 | TGTGCCAGCGGGGACAGCACCAACACCGGGGAGCTGTTTTTT | CASGDSTNTGELFF
TRBD2 | . | TRBJ2-3 | TRBV5-1 | TGCGCCAGCAGCTTCTCGGGGGGGCGGGGAGATACGCAGTATTTT | CASSFSGGRGDTQYF
. | . | TRBJ2-1 | TRBV10-3 | TGTGCCATCAAGGGTAGCGCGACCCACAATGAGCAGTTCTTC | CAIKGSATHNEQFF
TRBD1 | . | TRBJ2-3 | TRBV10-3 | TGTGCCATCAGTGACCTCCAACAGGGGGCAGATACGCAGTATTTT | CAISDLQQGADTQYF
TRBD1 | few | TRBJ2-7 | TRBV4-2 | TGTGCCAGCAGCCAAGGTACAGGGGACACCACCTACGAGCAGTACTTC | CASSQGTGDTTYEQYF
. | once | TRBJ2-7 | TRBV4-1 | TGCGCCAGCAGCTGGACGTCGGGGGAGGCTCTCGAGCAGTACTTC | CASSWTSGEALEQYF
. | . | TRBJ1-2 | TRBV6-6 | TGTGCCAGCAGTTACATAAGTCAAGAGGGCTACACCTTC | CASSYISQEGYTF
TRBD2 | . | TRBJ2-7 | TRBV27 | TGTGCCAGCAGACACGTGTTTGGGACTAGCGGGAGGCAGACCTACGAGCAGTACTTC | CASRHVFGTSGRQTYEQYF
. | . | TRBJ2-7 | TRBV7-2 | TGTGCCACCCGGACGGGGGATAGCTCCTACGAGCAGTACTTC | CATRTGDSSYEQYF
. | . | TRBJ2-7 | TRBV18 | TGTGCCAGCTCATCGTCTAGCGTAAGCTCCTACGAGCAGTACTTC | CASSSSSVSSYEQYF
TRBD1 | . | TRBJ1-1 | TRBV6-5 | TGTGCCAGCAGTTGCCGGGACAGGCCGAACACTGAAGCTTTCTTT | CASSCRDRPNTEAFF
. | . | TRBJ2-5 | TRBV4-3 | TGCGCCAGCAGCCAAGACAGGGCCTTACAAGAGACCCAGTACTTC | CASSQDRALQETQYF
. | few | TRBJ1-2 | TRBV7-9 | TGTGCCAGCAGCTTAGGATCTCGGGGAGGCTACACCTTC | CASSLGSRGGYTF
TRBD2 | . | TRBJ2-3 | TRBV7-2 | TGTGCCAGCAGCTTAGGCCTAGCGGCAGATACGCAGTATTTT | CASSLGLAADTQYF
TRBD1 | . | TRBJ2-7 | TRBV7-9 | TGTGCCAGCAGCTCGGGACAGGCTAGCTCCTACGAGCAGTACTTC | CASSSGQASSYEQYF
. | . | TRBJ2-1 | TRBV5-1 | TGCGCCAGCAGGGCGGAATTTTCCTACAATGAGCAGTTCTTC | CASRAEFSYNEQFF
. | . | TRBJ2-7 | TRBV5-4 | TGTGCCAGCAGCGCTAGTAATTTAGCCTACGAGCAGTACTTC | CASSASNLAYEQYF
. | . | TRBJ1-2 | TRBV6-1 | TGTGCCAGCAGTGTTGGGCCAACGAACTATGGCTACACCTTC | CASSVGPTNYGYTF
. | . | TRBJ1-1 | TRBV20-1 | TGCAGTGCTGTAAGGACAGCTGAAGCTTTCTTT | CSAVRTAEAFF
TRBD1 | . | TRBJ2-3 | TRBV7-9 | TGTGCCAGCAGCAAAGGGGACAGGGATAGCACAGATACGCAGTATTTT | CASSKGDRDSTDTQYF
. | . | TRBJ2-3 | TRBV9 | TGTGCCAGCAGCGTAAGTGAGGGTACAGATACGCAGTATTTT | CASSVSEGTDTQYF
. | . | TRBJ1-3 | TRBV14 | TGTGCCAGCAGCCCCCGTCAGACAAGCCGCCCTGGAAACACCATATATTTT | CASSPRQTSRPGNTIYF
. | . | TRBJ1-5 | TRBV2 | TGTGCCAGCAGTGGTGAGATCAATCAGCCCCAGCATTTT | CASSGEINQPQHF
. | once | TRBJ2-3 | TRBV9 | TGTGCCAGCAGCACTAGAGGGGGGGAACCTAACACAGATACGCAGTATTTT | CASSTRGGEPNTDTQYF